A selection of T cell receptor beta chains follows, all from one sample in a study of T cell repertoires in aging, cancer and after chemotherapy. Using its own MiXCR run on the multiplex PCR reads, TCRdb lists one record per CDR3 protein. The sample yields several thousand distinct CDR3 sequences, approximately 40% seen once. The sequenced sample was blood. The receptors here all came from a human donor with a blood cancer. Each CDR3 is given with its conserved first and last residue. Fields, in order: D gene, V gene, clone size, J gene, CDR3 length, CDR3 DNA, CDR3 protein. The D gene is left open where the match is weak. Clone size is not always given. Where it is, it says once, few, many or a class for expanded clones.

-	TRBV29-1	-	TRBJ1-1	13	TGCAGCGTTGCGGCAGGGATGAACACTGAAGCTTTCTTT	CSVAAGMNTEAFF
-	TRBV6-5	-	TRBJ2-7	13	TGTGCCAGCAGAACAGAACGCTCCTACGAGCAGTACTTC	CASRTERSYEQYF
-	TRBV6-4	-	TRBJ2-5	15	TGTGCCAGCAGTGTAAGGGGGGCCGTTGGAGAGACCCAGTACTTC	CASSVRGAVGETQYF
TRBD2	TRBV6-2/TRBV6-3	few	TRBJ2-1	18	TGTGCCAGCAGTTACTCGAGGTCCGGGACTAGTTCCAACAATGAGCAGTTCTTC	CASSYSRSGTSSNNEQFF
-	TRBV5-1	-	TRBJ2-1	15	TGCGCCAGCAGCCATTCAAGGGGCCCCTACAATGAGCAGTTCTTC	CASSHSRGPYNEQFF
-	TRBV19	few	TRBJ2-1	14	TGTGCCAGTAGTATAGTGGTACAATCGAATGAGCAGTTCTTC	CASSIVVQSNEQFF
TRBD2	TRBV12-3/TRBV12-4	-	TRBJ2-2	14	TGTGCCAGCCAGACCGGGACTAGCGCCGGGGAGCTGTTTTTT	CASQTGTSAGELFF
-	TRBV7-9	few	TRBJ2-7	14	TGTGCCAGCAGATCCGGCGGTAGCTCCTACGAGCAGTACTTC	CASRSGGSSYEQYF
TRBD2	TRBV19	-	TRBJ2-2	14	TGTGCCAGTAGTCCCTGGGGGGGCACCGGGGAGCTGTTTTTT	CASSPWGGTGELFF
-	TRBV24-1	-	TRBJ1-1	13	TGTGCCACCAGTCTGACAGGGAACACTGAAGCTTTCTTT	CATSLTGNTEAFF
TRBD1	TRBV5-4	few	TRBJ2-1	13	TGTGCCAGCAGCTTAGGGACAGAAAGAGTGCAGTTCTTC	CASSLGTERVQFF
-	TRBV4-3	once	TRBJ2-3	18	TGCGCCAGCAGCCCTGAGAGTGGGCCCGGCGGTACCACAGATACGCAGTATTTT	CASSPESGPGGTTDTQYF
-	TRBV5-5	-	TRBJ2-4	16	TGTGCCAGCAGCAAAGGCGGGGCCGTAGCCAAAAACATTCAGTACTTC	CASSKGGAVAKNIQYF
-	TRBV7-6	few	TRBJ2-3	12	TGTGCCAGCAGCTTAGGGCCCCGGGAGCAGTATTTT	CASSLGPREQYF
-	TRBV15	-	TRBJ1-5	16	TGTGCCACCAGCAGTCCGGGACACCAAATAGATCAGCCCCAGCATTTT	CATSSPGHQIDQPQHF
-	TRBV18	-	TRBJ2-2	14	TGTGCCAGCTCACCGGAAACCCGCACCGGGGAGCTGTTTTTT	CASSPETRTGELFF
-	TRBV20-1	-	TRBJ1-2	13	TGCAGTGTAGATACATCGACTGGCTATGGCTACACCTTC	CSVDTSTGYGYTF
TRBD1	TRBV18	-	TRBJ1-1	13	TGTGCCAGCCGACAGGGGGAGAACACTGAAGCTTTCTTT	CASRQGENTEAFF
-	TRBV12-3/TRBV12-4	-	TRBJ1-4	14	TGTGCCAGCACCACAGGGCTTACTAATGAAAAACTGTTTTTT	CASTTGLTNEKLFF
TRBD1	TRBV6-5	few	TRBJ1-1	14	TGTGCCAGCAGTCAACGCAGGGGGAACGCTGAAGCTTTCTTT	CASSQRRGNAEAFF
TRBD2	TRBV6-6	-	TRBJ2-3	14	TGTGCCAGCAGGACTAGCGATTCCACAGATACGCAGTATTTT	CASRTSDSTDTQYF
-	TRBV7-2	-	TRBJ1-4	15	TGTGCCAGCAGTCCAAACGCGGGGGATGGTGAAAAACTGTTTTTT	CASSPNAGDGEKLFF
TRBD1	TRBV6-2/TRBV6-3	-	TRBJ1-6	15	TGTGCCAGCAGTTTGAGTCCGGGACAGTACTCACCCCTCCACTTT	CASSLSPGQYSPLHF
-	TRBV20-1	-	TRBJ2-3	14	TGCAGTGCTACCCGAGGGGGTGGGGGAGATACGCAGTATTTT	CSATRGGGGDTQYF
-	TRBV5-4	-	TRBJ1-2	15	TGTGCCAGCAGCCTACCCGGTCAATACAGGGATGGCTACACCTTC	CASSLPGQYRDGYTF
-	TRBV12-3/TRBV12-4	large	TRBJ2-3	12	TGTGCCAGCAGTTTGACAGTTATTACGCAGTATTTT	CASSLTVITQYF
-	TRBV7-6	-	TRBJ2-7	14	TGTGCCAGCAGCTTAGCGTATGGGGTTTCTGAGCAGTACTTC	CASSLAYGVSEQYF
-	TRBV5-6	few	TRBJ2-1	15	TGTGCCAGCGAACCCCGGGTCTCTACCTACAATGAGCAGTTCTTC	CASEPRVSTYNEQFF
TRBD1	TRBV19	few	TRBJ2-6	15	TGTGCCAGTAGTACAACAGGGGCTGGGGCCAACGTCCTGACTTTC	CASSTTGAGANVLTF
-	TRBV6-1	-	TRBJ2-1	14	TGTGCCATAAGAGACGAAAGCTCCTACAATGAGCAGTTCTTC	CAIRDESSYNEQFF
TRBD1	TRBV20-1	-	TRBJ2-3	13	TGCAGTGCTAGGGGGACAGGCACAGATACGCAGTATTTT	CSARGTGTDTQYF
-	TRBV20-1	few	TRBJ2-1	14	TGCAGTGCGAGGCGCCAGAGCTCCTACAATGAGCAGTTCTTC	CSARRQSSYNEQFF
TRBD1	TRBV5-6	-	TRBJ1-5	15	TGTGCCAGCAGCTTCGACAGGGCGAAGAATCAGCCCCAGCATTTT	CASSFDRAKNQPQHF
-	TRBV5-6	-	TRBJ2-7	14	TGTGCCAGCAGCTTCTTAGACAATCCCTACGAGCAGTACTTC	CASSFLDNPYEQYF
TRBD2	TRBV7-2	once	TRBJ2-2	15	TGTGCCAGCAGCCCCGGGGGGTGGTACACCGGGGAGCTGTTTTTT	CASSPGGWYTGELFF
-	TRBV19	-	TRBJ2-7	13	TGTGCCAGTACCCCACGGGACTCCTACGAGCAGTACTTC	CASTPRDSYEQYF
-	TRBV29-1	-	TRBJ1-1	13	TGCAGCGCCACGCTTGGGTCAGCCACTAAAGCTTTCTTT	CSATLGSATKAFF
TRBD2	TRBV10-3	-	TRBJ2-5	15	TGTGCCATCAGTTCTAGCGGGGAGCCCCAAGAGACCAAGTACTTC	CAISSSGEPQETKYF
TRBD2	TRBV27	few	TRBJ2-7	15	TGTGCCAGCGCCGGGGGGCGGGAGGGATTCTACGAGCAGTACTTC	CASAGGREGFYEQYF
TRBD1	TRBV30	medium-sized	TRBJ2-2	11	TGTGCCGCAGGGGGCCCCGGGGAGCTGTTTTTT	CAAGGPGELFF
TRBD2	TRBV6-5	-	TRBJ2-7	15	TGTGCCAGCAGTCGGGGGACTAGCGGGAGCTACGAGCAGTACTTC	CASSRGTSGSYEQYF
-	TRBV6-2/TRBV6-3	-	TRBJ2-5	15	TGTGCCAGCAGTTACTCGCCGGGTGGGGTAGAGACCCAGTACTTC	CASSYSPGGVETQYF
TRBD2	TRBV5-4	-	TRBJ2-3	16	TGTGCCAGCAGCTTGGCCGCCGGGGGGGTGACAGATACGCAGTATTTT	CASSLAAGGVTDTQYF
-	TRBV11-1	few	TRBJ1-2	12	TGTGCCAGCAGCCGGTCGAGCGAGGACTACACCTTC	CASSRSSEDYTF
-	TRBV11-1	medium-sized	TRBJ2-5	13	TGTGCCAGCAGCTCCCTAGAACAAGAGACCCAGTACTTC	CASSSLEQETQYF
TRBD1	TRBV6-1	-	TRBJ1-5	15	TGTGCCAGCAGTCTATCCAGGGGGCGCGATCAGCCCCAGCATTTT	CASSLSRGRDQPQHF
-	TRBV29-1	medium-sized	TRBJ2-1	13	TGCAGCGTTGGTTCGGGTAGAAGGTATGAGCAGTTCTTC	CSVGSGRRYEQFF
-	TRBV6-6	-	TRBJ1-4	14	TGTGCCAGCAGTTACACTCGCCGAAGCGAAAAACTGTTTTTT	CASSYTRRSEKLFF
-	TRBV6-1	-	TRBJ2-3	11	TGTGCCAGCAGAGAGGTAGATACGCAGTATTTT	CASREVDTQYF
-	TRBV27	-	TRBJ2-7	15	TGTGCCAGCAGAAAGGGCCACTCCTCACTCTACGAGCAGTACTTC	CASRKGHSSLYEQYF
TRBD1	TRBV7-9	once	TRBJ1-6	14	TGTGCCAGCAGCTGGGACAGGTTGGGTTCACCCCTCCACTTT	CASSWDRLGSPLHF
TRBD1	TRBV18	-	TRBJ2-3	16	TGTGCCAGCTCACCGCAACAGGGGGCTGGCACAGATACGCAGTATTTT	CASSPQQGAGTDTQYF
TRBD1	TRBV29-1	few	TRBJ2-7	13	TGCAGCGTTGAGTTGGACAGGGGTGGCGAGCAGTACTTC	CSVELDRGGEQYF